These 12 T cell receptor beta chains came from one sample sequenced in a study of blood T cells in healthy people across ages. PCR was performed a second time for about 7 to 12 cycles using a sample-barcoded 5' primer and a J-beta primer mix. TCRdb reanalysed the 5' RACE reads using MiXCR and keeps one entry per CDR3 protein. The sample has over a million distinct CDR3 sequences, approximately 63% seen once. The sample consisted of blood. The receptors here all came from a man between 18 and 35 years old in good health.

The chain recombines TRBV12-3 or TRBV12-4 with TRBJ2-7; 7 positions match TRBD1. The J call is uncertain, as TRBJ2-5 better fits the DNA end. This CDR3 is built from 14 residues. Here the CDR3 reads CASSLRSRGETQYF. Written as DNA, the CDR3 is TGTGCCAGCAGTTTAAGGAGCAGGGGGGAGACCCAGTACTTC.

This clonotype occurred a few times. The V gene is TRBV20-1, the J gene TRBJ2-5; 12 bases are a match to TRBD2. Trimming at V came to 4 bases and at J to 5 bases, leaving 11 bases not matched to a gene. Germline V gene sequence: CDR1 DFQATT, CDR2 SNEGSKA (reference sequence). This CDR3 is 16 amino acids long. The CDR3 DNA follows: TGCAGTGCTAATGGGCTAGCGGGAGGGATGGTGGAGACCCAGTACTTC. Protein: CSANGLAGGMVETQYF.

The chain links TRBV4-3 to TRBJ1-6; TRBD1 aligns across 7 bases. Germline CDR1 is LGHNA and CDR2 is YSLEER. CDR3 length equals 15 residues. V lost 0 bases to trimming and J lost 7 bases; unmatched junction nucleotides: 3. The CDR3 region is CASSQDWTGNSPLHF. CDR3 DNA sequence: TGCGCCAGCAGCCAAGATTGGACAGGAAATTCACCCCTCCACTTT.

Many counts were recorded for this clonotype. The chain combines TRBV6-5 with TRBJ2-7; 10 bases map to TRBD1. The CDR3 is 15 residues long. Losses at the gene ends were 8 bases for V and 5 bases for J; bases not matched to a gene: 12. Germline CDR1 and CDR2: MNHEY and SVGAGI. The CDR3 region has the DNA TGTGCCAGCGCATCCGGGACAGGGGTATGGAACGAGCAGTACTTC. This gives the protein CASASGTGVWNEQYF.

The V gene is TRBV7-2, the J gene TRBJ1-6; 7 positions agree with TRBD1. The V segment lost 1 base and the J segment 9 bases; nucleotides outside the gene matches: 6. The CDR3 loop spans 15 amino acids. Germline V gene data show CDR1 as SGHTA and CDR2 as FQGNSA. CDR3 protein: CASSLDQGDGSPLHF. For the CDR3, the DNA is TGTGCCAGCAGCTTAGATCAGGGGGACGGTTCACCCCTCCACTTT.

This chain links TRBV27 with TRBJ1-2; D is possibly TRBD1 (6 bases). The CDR3 is 16 residues long. V was pared by 5 bases and J by 3 bases, with 19 bases between. Looked up from germline, CDR1 is MNHEY and CDR2 is SMNVEV (reference sequence). The CDR3 DNA follows: TGTGCCAGCAGTCCCATCCAGGCAGGGGAGTACTATGGCTACACCTTC. As protein: CASSPIQAGEYYGYTF.

The gene calls are TRBV5-1 and TRBJ2-2; 8 bases agree with TRBD2. The CDR3 contains 16 residues. J was trimmed by 7 bases and V by 1 base; bases with no gene match: 9. Germline-derived CDR1 and CDR2 are SGHRS and YFSETQ. The CDR3 sequence: CASSLTGAGDVGELFF. CDR3 DNA: TGCGCCAGCAGCTTGACGGGAGCGGGAGACGTCGGGGAGCTGTTTTTT.

The table lists this clonotype with a few counts. V is TRBV6-5 and J is TRBJ2-6; D gene uncertain. Germline V gene sequence: CDR1 MNHEY, CDR2 SVGAGI. The CDR3 has 14 amino acids. Trimming pared 2 bases from V and 3 bases from J, leaving 5 bases between. In DNA, the CDR3 is TGTGCCAGCAGTTACGACGTTGGGGCCAACGTCCTGACTTTC. Encoded protein: CASSYDVGANVLTF.

This chain connects TRBV6-2 or TRBV6-3 to TRBJ2-1; D uncertain. The V gene's germline CDR1 is MNHEY and CDR2 SVGEGT. V gave up 2 bases and J gave up 3 bases, with 11 bases separating them. This CDR3 region has 15 residues. CDR3 region: CASSYLPPGYNEQFF. The CDR3 nucleotides are TGTGCCAGCAGTTACCTCCCACCGGGCTACAATGAGCAGTTCTTC.

The chain recombines TRBV18 with TRBJ1-2, with 7 bases identical to TRBD1. The CDR3 has 17 residues. CDR1 is KGHSH, CDR2 LQKENI, per germline. V gave up 4 bases and J gave up 0 bases; unmatched junction bases: 11. The CDR3 DNA follows: TGTGCCAGCTCACTAACTCGCACAGGGGAATCTAACTATGGCTACACCTTC. This gives the protein CASSLTRTGESNYGYTF.

The genes are TRBV20-1 and TRBJ1-4, with 7 bases matching TRBD1. The CDR3 covers 13 residues. Unmatched junction bases numbered 5, after V lost 3 bases and J lost 7 bases. Per the germline V gene, CDR1 is DFQATT and CDR2 is SNEGSKA (reference sequence). The CDR3 loop reads CSARTGLSEKLFF. The CDR3 nucleotides are TGCAGTGCTAGGACAGGGTTGTCTGAAAAACTGTTTTTT.

This clonotype occurred a few times. The genes are TRBV6-5 and TRBJ2-3; 13 bases align to TRBD2. The CDR3 is 15 residues long. Germline loops: CDR1 MNHEY, CDR2 SVGAGI. V was clipped by 2 bases and J by 5 bases; unmatched bases: 1. The CDR3: CASSYTSGGEDTQYF. CDR3 nucleotide sequence: TGTGCCAGCAGTTACACTAGCGGGGGGGAAGATACGCAGTATTTT.